A selection of T cell receptor beta chains follows, all from one sample in a study of cytomegalovirus exposure and HLA in healthy donors. The assay was immunoSEQ multiplex PCR, and TCRdb's table has in-frame clones only and misses some. Of 95,000 to 100,000 clones in the sample, about four fifths were seen once. Input material: PBMCs. These receptors came from a middle-aged woman in good health and CMV-seronegative. The conserved cysteine and the conserved F or W are not part of the CDR3 here. D genes are given only for firm matches.

TRBJ2-5 | 13 | TRBV6-1 | TRBD1 | ASSEITGDQETQY
TRBJ1-5 | 10 | TRBV6-5 | TRBD1 | ASGHRGRPQH
TRBJ2-7 | 18 | TRBV10-3 | TRBD2 | AISEAQGVMAGGGYYEQY
TRBJ2-5 | 11 | TRBV13 | NA | ASSRDMQETQY
TRBJ1-6 | 12 | TRBV7-9 | NA | SSSWGGLNSPLH
TRBJ2-1 | 12 | TRBV9 | NA | ASSGWGSDNEQF
TRBJ2-5 | 13 | TRBV7-9 | TRBD1 | ASSLGDRPQETQY
TRBJ2-7 | 13 | TRBV7-2 | TRBD1 | ASSLTRQGEGEQY
TRBJ2-7 | 11 | TRBV6-5 | NA | ASSWDTTYEQY
TRBJ2-1 | 12 | TRBV27 | NA | ATALGSVGNEQF
TRBJ2-7 | 13 | TRBV25-1 | NA | ASGDWLDGTYEQY
TRBJ1-5 | 14 | TRBV10-2 | NA | ASSARTGGYNQPQH
TRBJ1-1 | 12 | TRBV19 | NA | ASSMLVGHREAF
TRBJ2-2 | 13 | TRBV6-6 | TRBD1 | ASTPQGANTGELF
TRBJ2-5 | 11 | TRBV6-1 | NA | ASSEGQGVVQY
TRBJ1-1 | 12 | TRBV9 | NA | ASSAQAQGTEAF
TRBJ2-1 | 13 | TRBV2 | NA | ASSALGTSFNEQF
TRBJ1-1 | 11 | TRBV2 | NA | ASSGGRVAEAF
TRBJ1-6 | 10 | TRBV7-9 | NA | ASSAQNSPLH
TRBJ2-4 | 11 | TRBV27 | NA | ASSPLLKNIQY
TRBJ2-3 | 16 | TRBV11-2 | TRBD2 | ASSLEASGSTSTDTQY
TRBJ2-5 | 12 | TRBV28 | TRBD2 | ASSEGLAQETQY
TRBJ1-6 | 13 | TRBV4-3 | NA | ASSQGWGEGSPLY
TRBJ2-7 | 14 | TRBV6-5 | NA | ASSYGLREPVYEQY
TRBJ2-7 | 15 | TRBV4-3 | TRBD2 | ASSQDRASGGTYEQY
TRBJ2-7 | 16 | TRBV25-1 | TRBD2 | ASSGRRRTSGRADEQY
TRBJ2-5 | 12 | TRBV5-8 | NA | ASTQVPGGETQY
TRBJ1-1 | 11 | TRBV30 | NA | AWSFGIEPEAF
TRBJ1-1 | 14 | TRBV19 | NA | ASIEGRSAVNTEAF
TRBJ1-2 | 13 | TRBV28 | TRBD1 | ASSLGTGLLGGYT
TRBJ2-7 | 12 | TRBV2 | TRBD2 | ASSWTSGPYEQY
TRBJ2-7 | 11 | TRBV6-1 | TRBD2 | ASSRTSGYEQY
TRBJ1-1 | 14 | TRBV5-4 | NA | ASSPIRPGSRTEAF
TRBJ2-3 | 13 | TRBV9 | NA | ASSVVKLGTDTQY
TRBJ2-3 | 9 | TRBV5-1 | NA | ASRLTDTQY
TRBJ2-1 | 14 | TRBV10-2 | NA | ASSESRGSQNNEQF
TRBJ2-3 | 13 | TRBV30 | NA | AWNSPTGYTDTQY
TRBJ2-7 | 10 | TRBV5-6 | NA | ASSFDGTEQY
TRBJ1-5 | 12 | TRBV6-1 | TRBD1 | ASIKGQGPQPQH